Below, one TCR beta chain is given with its context. This sample was included in a study of blood T cell repertoires in COVID-19. Overall study: T cells, B-cell-depleted T cells, or PBMCs provided the cDNA or gDNA that served as material.

In the original analysis: The assay estimated nucleated cells by amplifying reference gene primers. Profiling relied on immunoSEQ multiplex PCR, and the TCRdb table lists in-frame clones only, not all of them. D and trimming were read from the DNA, whereas the V and J calls and clone size are those reported in that table. The repertoire holds approximately 97,000 clones, with roughly nine tenths as singletons. This clonotype was sampled from a man in his fifties with active COVID-19. The source material was peripheral blood.

CDR3 sequence: CASSLTPSALNEQFF. Here the CDR3 DNA reads TGTGCCAGCAGCTTGACTCCTTCGGCACTCAATGAGCAGTTCTTC. J is TRBJ2-1 and V is TRBV11-2; unclear D gene. The CDR3 is 15 amino acids. V was trimmed by 3 bases and J by 6 bases, leaving 15 bases between them. Looked up from germline, CDR1 is SGHAT and CDR2 is FQNNGV.